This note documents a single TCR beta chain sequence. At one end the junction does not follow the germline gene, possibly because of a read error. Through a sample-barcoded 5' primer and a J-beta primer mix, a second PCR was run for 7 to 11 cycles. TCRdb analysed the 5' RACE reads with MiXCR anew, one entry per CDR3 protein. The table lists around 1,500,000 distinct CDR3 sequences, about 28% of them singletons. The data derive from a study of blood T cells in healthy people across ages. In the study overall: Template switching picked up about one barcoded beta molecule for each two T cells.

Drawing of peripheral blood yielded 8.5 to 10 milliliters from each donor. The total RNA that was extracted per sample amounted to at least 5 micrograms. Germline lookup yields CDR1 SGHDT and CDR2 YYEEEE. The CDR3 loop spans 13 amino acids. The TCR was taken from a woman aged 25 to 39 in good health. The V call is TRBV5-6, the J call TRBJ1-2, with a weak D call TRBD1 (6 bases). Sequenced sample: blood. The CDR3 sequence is CASSPTGWDGHTF. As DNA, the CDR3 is TGTGCCAGCAGCCCCACAGGGTGGGATGGCCACACCTTC.